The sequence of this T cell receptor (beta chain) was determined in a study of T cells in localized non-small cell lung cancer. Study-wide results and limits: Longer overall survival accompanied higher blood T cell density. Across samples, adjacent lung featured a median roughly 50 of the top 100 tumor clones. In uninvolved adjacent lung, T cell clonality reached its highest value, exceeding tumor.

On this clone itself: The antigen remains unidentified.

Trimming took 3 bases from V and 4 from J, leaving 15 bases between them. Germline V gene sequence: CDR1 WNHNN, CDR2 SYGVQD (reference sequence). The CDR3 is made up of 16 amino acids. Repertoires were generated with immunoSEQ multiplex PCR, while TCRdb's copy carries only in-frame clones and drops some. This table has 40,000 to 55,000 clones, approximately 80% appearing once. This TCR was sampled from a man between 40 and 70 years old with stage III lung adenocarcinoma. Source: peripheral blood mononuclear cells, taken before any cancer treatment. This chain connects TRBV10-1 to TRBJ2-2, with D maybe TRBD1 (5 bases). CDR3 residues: CASSEKVGRVTGELFF. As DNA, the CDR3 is TGCGCCAGCAGTGAAAAGGTCGGCAGGGTCACCGGGGAGCTGTTTTTT.